This paragraph reports one T cell receptor beta chain. As handled by the study authors: Estimation of nucleated cell counts relied on the amplification of reference gene primers. Clones were sequenced by immunoSEQ multiplex PCR, and TCRdb holds only the in-frame ones, with some missing. That table is the source of V, J and clone size, and D and trimming were worked out from the DNA. The repertoire consists of under 90,000 clones, with 87% occurring once and the leading ten covering approximately 5.1%. This specimen comes from a study of blood T cell repertoires in COVID-19. Overall study: The samples span acute and convalescent COVID-19 from the United States, Italy and Spain.

Germline V CDR1 and CDR2: SGHNT, YENEEA. The CDR3 length is 13 residues. V was pared by 3 bases and J by 4 bases, with 9 bases between. Source material: peripheral blood. The chain has TRBV11-3 and TRBJ2-5, with D possibly TRBD1 on 6 matching bases. The origin of this receptor is a man in his fifties or sixties with acute or convalescent COVID-19. The CDR3 nucleotides are TGTGCCAGCAGCTTGGTAGGGGGAGAGACCCAGTACTTC. Protein sequence: CASSLVGGETQYF.